This is a list of T cell receptor beta chains from one sample in a study of technical replicates of blood from a handful of donors. Only in-frame clones appear in the TCRdb table, and some are missing; sequencing was by immunoSEQ multiplex PCR. The sample has 55,000 to 75,000 clones, about 90% seen once. The sequencing input was PBMCs. The source of these receptors is a human donor in good health. Some clones in this sample may be carry-over from other donors' samples. The CDR3 runs from the conserved cysteine through the conserved F or W. D genes are given only for firm matches. Not all rows give a size; the values are once, few, many and, for expanded clones, a class.

j_call | v_call | clone_size | d_call | cdr3_nt | cdr3_aa
TRBJ2-5 | TRBV4-3 | . | . | TGCGCCAGCAGCCAAGATCGGGGGTGGGAAGAGACCCAGTACTTC | CASSQDRGWEETQYF
TRBJ1-2 | TRBV19 | . | TRBD1 | TGTGCCAGTAGTATAACGAGACAGGGAGGATATAGCTATGGCTACACCTTC | CASSITRQGGYSYGYTF
TRBJ2-2 | TRBV9 | few | . | TGTGCCAGCAGTGGCAGGTTGACCGGGGAGCTGTTTTTT | CASSGRLTGELFF
TRBJ1-1 | TRBV2 | . | TRBD1 | TGTGCCAGCACCCGAGGTACTAGGGGGCTACGAGCTTTCTTT | CASTRGTRGLRAFF
TRBJ1-3 | TRBV12-5 | . | TRBD1 | TGTGCTAGTGGTTTGGTTAACAGGGGGAACACCATATATTTT | CASGLVNRGNTIYF
TRBJ1-2 | TRBV30 | . | . | TGTGCCTGGACCCCCGACAGCTATGGCTACACCTTC | CAWTPDSYGYTF
TRBJ2-7 | TRBV5-1 | . | . | TGCGCCAGCAGCTTCGGGGGATCCTACGAGCAGTACTTC | CASSFGGSYEQYF
TRBJ1-2 | TRBV6-1 | . | . | TGTGCCAGCAGTGTGCAGGGGATTCTTAACTATGGCTACACCTTC | CASSVQGILNYGYTF
TRBJ2-7 | TRBV19 | . | TRBD2 | TGTGCCAGTAGTGACCCGGGACTAGCGGGAGGCCGAGGTGCCTACGAGCAGTACTTC | CASSDPGLAGGRGAYEQYF
TRBJ1-3 | TRBV7-9 | . | . | TGTGCCAGCAGCTCTAACCGGGACACCATATATTTT | CASSSNRDTIYF
TRBJ2-5 | TRBV15 | . | TRBD2 | TGTGCCACCAGCGCCCGGGGGGTAGAGACCCAGTACTTC | CATSARGVETQYF
TRBJ2-7 | TRBV5-1 | . | TRBD2 | TGCGCCAGCAGCCAAGGGGAAGACAGGACTAGCGGACGATACTACGAGCAGTACTTC | CASSQGEDRTSGRYYEQYF
TRBJ2-5 | TRBV4-1 | . | . | TGCGCCAGCAGCCAAGATCTAGGACAATGGGAGACCCAGTACTTC | CASSQDLGQWETQYF
TRBJ2-3 | TRBV9 | . | . | TGTGCCAGCAGTCTGGCGGGGGCGGCAGATACGCAGTATTTT | CASSLAGAADTQYF
TRBJ2-7 | TRBV7-6 | . | TRBD1 | TGTGCCAGCAGCTTAGCAGGGGGCGGCTACGAGCAGTACTTC | CASSLAGGGYEQYF
TRBJ1-2 | TRBV5-6 | once | TRBD1 | TGTGCCAGCAGCTTGACAGGGGGCGCGAACTATGGCTACACCTTC | CASSLTGGANYGYTF
TRBJ1-2 | TRBV6-5 | . | . | TGTGCCAGCAGTTACGGGCAGCTTGGCTACACCTTC | CASSYGQLGYTF
TRBJ2-5 | TRBV2 | . | . | TGTGCCAGCAGCGCTTGGCTAGCGACACAAGAGACCCAGTACTTC | CASSAWLATQETQYF
TRBJ1-3 | TRBV30 | . | . | TGTGCCTCTCGTGTGAGCTCTGGAAACACCATATATTTT | CASRVSSGNTIYF
TRBJ2-3 | TRBV4-1 | . | . | TGCGCCAGCAGCCAAGCTATGACTCACGACCCGTCGTATTTT | CASSQAMTHDPSYF
TRBJ2-3 | TRBV7-3 | . | TRBD2 | TGTGCCAGCAGCTTCGGGGGGGGCACAGATACGCAGTATTTT | CASSFGGGTDTQYF
TRBJ1-1 | TRBV10-1 | . | . | TGCGCCAGCCCGACTTCGAACACTGAAGCTTTCTTT | CASPTSNTEAFF
TRBJ2-3 | TRBV6-1 | . | . | TGTGCCAGCAGTCCGAGACAGGCCACAGATACGCAGTATTTT | CASSPRQATDTQYF
TRBJ1-1 | TRBV6-5 | . | . | TGTGCCAGCAGTTCCGGCTGGAGGGTGAACACTGAAGCTTTCTTT | CASSSGWRVNTEAFF
TRBJ1-5 | TRBV28 | . | . | TGTGCCAGCAGTTTAGGAGGGGCACAGCCCCAGCATTTT | CASSLGGAQPQHF
TRBJ2-5 | TRBV10-3 | . | TRBD1 | TGTGCCACCTTGGGACAGGGACGAGAGACCCAGTACTTC | CATLGQGRETQYF
TRBJ2-5 | TRBV5-1 | . | TRBD2 | TGCGCCAGCAGTTCCGGGACTAGCGGGACCAAAGAGACCCAGTACTTC | CASSSGTSGTKETQYF
TRBJ2-6 | TRBV25-1 | . | . | TGTGCCAGCAGTGACAGCTCTGGGGCCAACGTCCTGACTTTC | CASSDSSGANVLTF
TRBJ1-4 | TRBV25-1 | . | . | TGTGCCAGCAGTGAAGCTGTGGCAGGCGTGGGAAAACTGTTTTTT | CASSEAVAGVGKLFF
TRBJ1-6 | TRBV11-3 | . | . | TGTGCCAGCAGCTTCGGTGCCGATTCACCCCTCCACTTT | CASSFGADSPLHF
TRBJ1-2 | TRBV6-1 | once | . | TGTGCCAGCAGTGAAGCTGGGGGGGGGAAATCTGGCTACACCTTC | CASSEAGGGKSGYTF
TRBJ2-7 | TRBV19 | . | . | TGTGCCAGTAGTATCCGAAGCGGACTTACCTACGAGCAGTACTTC | CASSIRSGLTYEQYF